There are many counts of the clone carrying this T cell receptor beta chain. The time point denotes: newly diagnosed GD, antithyroid drugs for less than 3 months. RNA isolated from PBMCs was used to make the TCR library. TCR beta libraries were built with iRepertoire HTBI primers and Arm-PCR of CDR3 regions. From the multiplex PCR reads, TCRdb called clonotypes with MiXCR, one entry per CDR3 protein. The repertoire holds about 450,000 distinct CDR3 sequences, with 12% to 15% as singletons. This sample was taken from a study of regulatory T cells in long-lasting Graves disease. Germline V lookup: CDR1 KGHSH, CDR2 LQKENI. V was cut by 2 bases and J by 3 bases, with 11 bases left in between. The CDR3 has 14 amino acids. These data also formed part of another study, on T cells in Graves' hyperthyroidism and ophthalmopathy.

This TCR derives from a woman in her 50s with Graves disease. The source was peripheral blood mononuclear cells (PBMCs), collected at new diagnosis, from a patient treated with antithyroid drugs. This rearrangement joins TRBV18 to TRBJ2-7, with D unclear. The CDR3 coding sequence is TGTGCCAGCTCACCAACAGCCGGAAACTACGAGCAGTACTTC. It specifies CASSPTAGNYEQYF.